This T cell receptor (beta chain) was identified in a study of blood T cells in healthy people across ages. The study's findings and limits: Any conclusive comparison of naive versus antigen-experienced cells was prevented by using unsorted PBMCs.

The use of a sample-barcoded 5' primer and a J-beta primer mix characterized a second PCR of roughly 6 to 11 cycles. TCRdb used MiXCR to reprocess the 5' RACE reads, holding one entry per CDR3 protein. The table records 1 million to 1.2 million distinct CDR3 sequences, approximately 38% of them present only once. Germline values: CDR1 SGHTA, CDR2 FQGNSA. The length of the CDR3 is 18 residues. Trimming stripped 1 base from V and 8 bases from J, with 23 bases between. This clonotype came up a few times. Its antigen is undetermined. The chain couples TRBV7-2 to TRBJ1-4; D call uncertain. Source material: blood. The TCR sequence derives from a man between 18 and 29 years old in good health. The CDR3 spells CASSLVGLPHPLWEKLFF. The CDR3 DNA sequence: TGTGCCAGCAGCTTAGTAGGTTTGCCACACCCTTTGTGGGAAAAACTGTTTTTT.